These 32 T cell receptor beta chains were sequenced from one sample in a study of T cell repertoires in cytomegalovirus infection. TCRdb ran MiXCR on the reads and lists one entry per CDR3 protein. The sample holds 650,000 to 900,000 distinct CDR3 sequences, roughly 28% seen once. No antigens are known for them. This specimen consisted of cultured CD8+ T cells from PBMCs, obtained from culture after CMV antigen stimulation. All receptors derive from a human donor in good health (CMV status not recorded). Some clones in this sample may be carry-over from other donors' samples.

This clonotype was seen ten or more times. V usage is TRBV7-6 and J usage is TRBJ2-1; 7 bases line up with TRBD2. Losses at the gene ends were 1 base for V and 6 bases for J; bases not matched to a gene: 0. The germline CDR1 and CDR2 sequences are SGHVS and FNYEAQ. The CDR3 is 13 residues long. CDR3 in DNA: TGTGCCAGCAGCTTAGGGGAGGGCAATGAGCAGTTCTTC. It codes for CASSLGEGNEQFF.

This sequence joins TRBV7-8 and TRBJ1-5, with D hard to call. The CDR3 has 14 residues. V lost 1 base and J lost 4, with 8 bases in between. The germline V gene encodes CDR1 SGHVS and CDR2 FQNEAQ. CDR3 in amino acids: CASSLVTFNQPQHF. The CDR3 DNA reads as TGTGCCAGCAGCTTAGTGACTTTTAATCAGCCCCAGCATTTT.

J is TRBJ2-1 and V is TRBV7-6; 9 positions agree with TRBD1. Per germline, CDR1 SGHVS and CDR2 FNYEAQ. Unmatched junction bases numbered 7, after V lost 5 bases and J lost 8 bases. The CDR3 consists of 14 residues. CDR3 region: CASSPGTGMDEQFF. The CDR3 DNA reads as TGTGCCAGCAGCCCGGGGACAGGGATGGATGAGCAGTTCTTC.

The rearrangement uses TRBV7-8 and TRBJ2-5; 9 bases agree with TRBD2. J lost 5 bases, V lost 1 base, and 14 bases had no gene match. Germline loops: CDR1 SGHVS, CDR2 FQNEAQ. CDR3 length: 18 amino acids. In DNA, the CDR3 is TGTGCCAGCAGCTTAGGAATGCGTTTAGCGGGGGCCTGGGAGACCCAGTACTTC. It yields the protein CASSLGMRLAGAWETQYF.

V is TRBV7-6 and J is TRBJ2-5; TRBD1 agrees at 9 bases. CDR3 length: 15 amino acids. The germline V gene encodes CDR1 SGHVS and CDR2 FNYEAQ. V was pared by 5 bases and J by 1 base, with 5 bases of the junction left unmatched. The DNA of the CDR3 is TGTGCCAGCAGCAACTACAGGGGGCGCCAAGAGACCCAGTACTTC. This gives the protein CASSNYRGRQETQYF.

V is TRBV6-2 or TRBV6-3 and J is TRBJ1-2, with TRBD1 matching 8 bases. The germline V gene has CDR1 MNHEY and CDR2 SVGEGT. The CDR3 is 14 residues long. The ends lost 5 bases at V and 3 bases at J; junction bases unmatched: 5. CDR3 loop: CASSPDRVDYGYTF. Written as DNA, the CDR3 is TGTGCCAGCAGTCCGGACAGGGTCGACTATGGCTACACCTTC.

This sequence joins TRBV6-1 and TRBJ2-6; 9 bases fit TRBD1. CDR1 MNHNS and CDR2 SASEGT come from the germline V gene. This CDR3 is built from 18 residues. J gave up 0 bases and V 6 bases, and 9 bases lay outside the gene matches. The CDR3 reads CASRDRDRAYSGANVLTF. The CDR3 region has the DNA TGTGCCAGCAGGGACCGGGACAGGGCGTACTCTGGGGCCAACGTCCTGACTTTC.

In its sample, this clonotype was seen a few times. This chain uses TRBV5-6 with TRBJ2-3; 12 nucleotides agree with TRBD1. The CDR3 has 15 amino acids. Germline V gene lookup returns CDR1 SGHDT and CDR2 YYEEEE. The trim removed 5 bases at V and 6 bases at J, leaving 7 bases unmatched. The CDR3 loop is CASSPGTGGSDTQYF. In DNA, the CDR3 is TGTGCCAGCAGTCCCGGGACAGGGGGCAGCGATACGCAGTATTTT.

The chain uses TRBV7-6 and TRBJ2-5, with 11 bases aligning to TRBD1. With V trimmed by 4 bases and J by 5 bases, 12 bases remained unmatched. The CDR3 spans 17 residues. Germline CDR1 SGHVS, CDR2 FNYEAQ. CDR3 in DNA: TGTGCCAGCAGCTCCCCCAGGACAGGGGGCGCTTGGGAGACCCAGTACTTC. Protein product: CASSSPRTGGAWETQYF.

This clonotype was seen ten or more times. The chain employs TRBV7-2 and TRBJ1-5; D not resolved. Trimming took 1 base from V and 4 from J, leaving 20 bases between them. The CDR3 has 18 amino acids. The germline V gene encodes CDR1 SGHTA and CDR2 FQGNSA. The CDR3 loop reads CASSLDMGITPSNQPQHF. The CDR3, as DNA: TGTGCCAGCAGCTTAGATATGGGGATAACGCCAAGTAATCAGCCCCAGCATTTT. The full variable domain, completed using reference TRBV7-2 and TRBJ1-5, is GAGVSQSPSNKVTEKGKDVELRCDPISGHTALYWYRQSLGQGLEFLIYFQGNSAPDKSGLPSDRFSAERTGGSVSTLTIQRTQQEDSAVYLCASSLDMGITPSNQPQHFGDGTRLSIL.

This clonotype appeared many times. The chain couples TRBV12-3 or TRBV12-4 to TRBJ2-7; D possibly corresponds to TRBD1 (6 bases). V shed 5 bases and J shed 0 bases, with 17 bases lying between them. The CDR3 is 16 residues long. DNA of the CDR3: TGTGCCAGCAGTCTTGTTGCCGGGACACACTCCTACGAGCAGTACTTC. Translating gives CASSLVAGTHSYEQYF.

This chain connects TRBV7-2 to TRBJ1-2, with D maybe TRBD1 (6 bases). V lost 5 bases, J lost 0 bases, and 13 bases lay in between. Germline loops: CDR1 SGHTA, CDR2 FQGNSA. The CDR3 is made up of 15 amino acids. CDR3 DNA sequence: TGTGCCAGCAGCCAGTGGGGGGGCCCTAACTATGGCTACACCTTC. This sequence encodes CASSQWGGPNYGYTF.

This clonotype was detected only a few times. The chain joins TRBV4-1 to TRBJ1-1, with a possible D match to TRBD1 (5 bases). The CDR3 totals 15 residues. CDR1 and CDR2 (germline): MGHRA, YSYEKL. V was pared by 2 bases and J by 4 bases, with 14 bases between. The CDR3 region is CASSQSTGVGTEAFF. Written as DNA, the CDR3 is TGCGCCAGCAGCCAATCCACGGGGGTGGGCACTGAAGCTTTCTTT.

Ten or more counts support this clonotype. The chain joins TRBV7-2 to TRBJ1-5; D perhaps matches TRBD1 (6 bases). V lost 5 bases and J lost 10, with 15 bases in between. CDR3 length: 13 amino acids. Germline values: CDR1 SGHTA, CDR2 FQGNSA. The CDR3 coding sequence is TGTGCCAGCAGCGCACAACACAGGGTACCCCAGCATTTT. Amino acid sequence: CASSAQHRVPQHF. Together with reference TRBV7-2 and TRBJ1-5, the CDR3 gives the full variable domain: GAGVSQSPSNKVTEKGKDVELRCDPISGHTALYWYRQSLGQGLEFLIYFQGNSAPDKSGLPSDRFSAERTGGSVSTLTIQRTQQEDSAVYLCASSAQHRVPQHFGDGTRLSIL.

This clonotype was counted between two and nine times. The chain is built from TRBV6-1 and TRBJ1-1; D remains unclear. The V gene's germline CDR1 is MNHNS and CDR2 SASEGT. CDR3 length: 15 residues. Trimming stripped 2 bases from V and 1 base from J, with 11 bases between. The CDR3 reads CASSEYGDRNTEAFF. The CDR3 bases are TGTGCCAGCAGTGAATACGGAGATAGGAACACTGAAGCTTTCTTT.

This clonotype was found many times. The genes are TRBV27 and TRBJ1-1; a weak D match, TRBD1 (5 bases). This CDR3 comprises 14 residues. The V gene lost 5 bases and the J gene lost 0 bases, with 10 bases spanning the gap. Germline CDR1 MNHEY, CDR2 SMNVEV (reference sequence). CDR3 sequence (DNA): TGTGCCAGCAGTAGAGACAGCCTGAACACTGAAGCTTTCTTT. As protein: CASSRDSLNTEAFF.

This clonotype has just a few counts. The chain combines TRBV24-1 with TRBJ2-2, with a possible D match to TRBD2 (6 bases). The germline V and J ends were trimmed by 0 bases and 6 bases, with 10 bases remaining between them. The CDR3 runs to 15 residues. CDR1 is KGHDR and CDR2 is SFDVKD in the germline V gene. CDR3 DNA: TGTGCCACCAGTGATTTGAGGGAGGCCCCCGGGGAGCTGTTTTTT. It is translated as CATSDLREAPGELFF.

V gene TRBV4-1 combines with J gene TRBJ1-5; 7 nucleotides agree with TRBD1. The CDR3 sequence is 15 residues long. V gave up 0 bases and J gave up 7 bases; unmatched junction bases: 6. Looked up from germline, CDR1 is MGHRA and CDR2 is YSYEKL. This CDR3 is CASSQETGYKQPQHF. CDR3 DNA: TGCGCCAGCAGCCAAGAGACAGGGTACAAACAGCCCCAGCATTTT.

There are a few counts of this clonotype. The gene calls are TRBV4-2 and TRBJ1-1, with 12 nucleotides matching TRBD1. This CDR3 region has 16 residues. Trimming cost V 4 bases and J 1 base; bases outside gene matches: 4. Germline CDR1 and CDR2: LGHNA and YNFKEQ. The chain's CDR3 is CASSPGTGGTNTEAFF. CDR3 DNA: TGTGCCAGCAGCCCCGGGACAGGGGGCACGAACACTGAAGCTTTCTTT.

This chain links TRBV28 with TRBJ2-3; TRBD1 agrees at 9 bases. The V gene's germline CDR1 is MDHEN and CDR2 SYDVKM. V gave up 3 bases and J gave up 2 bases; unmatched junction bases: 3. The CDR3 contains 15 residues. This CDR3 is CASSFGQGITDTQYF. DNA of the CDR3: TGTGCCAGCAGTTTTGGACAGGGGATCACAGATACGCAGTATTTT.

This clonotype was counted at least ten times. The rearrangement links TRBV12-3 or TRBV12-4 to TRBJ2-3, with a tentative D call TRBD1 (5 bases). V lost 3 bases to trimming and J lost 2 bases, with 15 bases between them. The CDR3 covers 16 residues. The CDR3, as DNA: TGTGCCAGCAGTTTCCAAGGACAACCGCTCACAGATACGCAGTATTTT. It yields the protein CASSFQGQPLTDTQYF.

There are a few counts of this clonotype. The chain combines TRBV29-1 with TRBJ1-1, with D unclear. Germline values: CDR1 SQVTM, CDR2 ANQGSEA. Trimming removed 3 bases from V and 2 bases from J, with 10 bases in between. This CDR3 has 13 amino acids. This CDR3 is CSVDSDFNTEAFF. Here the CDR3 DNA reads TGCAGCGTTGACAGTGATTTTAACACTGAAGCTTTCTTT. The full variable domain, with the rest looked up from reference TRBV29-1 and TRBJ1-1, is SAVISQKPSRDICQRGTSLTIQCQVDSQVTMMFWYRQQPGQSLTLIATANQGSEATYESGFVIDKFPISRPNLTFSTLTVSNMSPEDSSIYLCSVDSDFNTEAFFGQGTRLTVV.

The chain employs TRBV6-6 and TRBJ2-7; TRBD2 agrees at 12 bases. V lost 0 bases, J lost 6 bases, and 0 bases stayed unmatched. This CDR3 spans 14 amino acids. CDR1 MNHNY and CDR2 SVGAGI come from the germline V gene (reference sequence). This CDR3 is CASSYSTSGSEQYF. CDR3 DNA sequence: TGTGCCAGCAGTTACTCGACTAGCGGGAGCGAGCAGTACTTC.

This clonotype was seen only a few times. The CDR3 spells CASSTRLMNTEAFF. CDR3 bases: TGTGCCAGCAGCACTAGGCTCATGAACACTGAAGCTTTCTTT. The chain carries TRBV7-9 and TRBJ1-1, with D unclear. The CDR3 is 14 amino acids. Germline values: CDR1 SEHNR, CDR2 FQNEAQ (reference sequence). V lost 5 bases and J 0 bases, leaving 10 bases between the germline ends.

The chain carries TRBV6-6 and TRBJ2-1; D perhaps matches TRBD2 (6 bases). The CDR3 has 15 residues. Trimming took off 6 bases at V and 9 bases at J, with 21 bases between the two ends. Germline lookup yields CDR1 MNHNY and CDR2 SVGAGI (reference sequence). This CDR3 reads CASSPGTHPEGEQFF. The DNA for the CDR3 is TGTGCCAGCAGCCCCGGGACCCACCCGGAGGGTGAGCAGTTCTTC.

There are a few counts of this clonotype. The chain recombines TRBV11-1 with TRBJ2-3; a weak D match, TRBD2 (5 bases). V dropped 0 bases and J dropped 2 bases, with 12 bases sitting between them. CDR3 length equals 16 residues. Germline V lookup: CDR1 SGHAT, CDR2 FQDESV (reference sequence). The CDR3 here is CASSLARRGITDTQYF. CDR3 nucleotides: TGTGCCAGCAGCTTAGCGAGACGGGGAATCACAGATACGCAGTATTTT. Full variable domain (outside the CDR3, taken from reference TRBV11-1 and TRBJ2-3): EAEVAQSPRYKITEKSQAVAFWCDPISGHATLYWYRQILGQGPELLVQFQDESVVDDSQLPKDRFSAERLKGVDSTLKIQPAELGDSAMYLCASSLARRGITDTQYFGPGTRLTVL.

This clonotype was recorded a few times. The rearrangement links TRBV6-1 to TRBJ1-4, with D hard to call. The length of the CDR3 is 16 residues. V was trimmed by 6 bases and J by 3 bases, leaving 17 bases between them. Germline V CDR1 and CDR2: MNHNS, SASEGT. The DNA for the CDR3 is TGTGCCAGCAGGCCTTACGGACCGCTGGCTAATGAAAAACTGTTTTTT. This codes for CASRPYGPLANEKLFF.

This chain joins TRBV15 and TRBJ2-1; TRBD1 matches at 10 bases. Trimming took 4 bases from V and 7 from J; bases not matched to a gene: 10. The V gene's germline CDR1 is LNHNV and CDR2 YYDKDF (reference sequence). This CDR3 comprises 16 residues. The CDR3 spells CATSIPPGTGVNEQFF. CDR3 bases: TGTGCCACCAGCATCCCCCCCGGGACAGGGGTTAATGAGCAGTTCTTC.

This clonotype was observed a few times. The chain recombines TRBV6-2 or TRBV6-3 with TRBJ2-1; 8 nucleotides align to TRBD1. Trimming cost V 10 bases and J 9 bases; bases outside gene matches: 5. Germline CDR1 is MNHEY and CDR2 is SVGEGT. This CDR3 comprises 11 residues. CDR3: CATQGAGEQFF. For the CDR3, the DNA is TGTGCCACCCAGGGGGCGGGTGAGCAGTTCTTC.

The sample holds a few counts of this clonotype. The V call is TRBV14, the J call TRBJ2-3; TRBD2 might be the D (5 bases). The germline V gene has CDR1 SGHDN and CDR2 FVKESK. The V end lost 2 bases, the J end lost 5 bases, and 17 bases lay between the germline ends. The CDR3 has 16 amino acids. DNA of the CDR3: TGTGCCAGCAGCCAAAGTCGGAATAGGGCGGGAGATACGCAGTATTTT. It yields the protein CASSQSRNRAGDTQYF.

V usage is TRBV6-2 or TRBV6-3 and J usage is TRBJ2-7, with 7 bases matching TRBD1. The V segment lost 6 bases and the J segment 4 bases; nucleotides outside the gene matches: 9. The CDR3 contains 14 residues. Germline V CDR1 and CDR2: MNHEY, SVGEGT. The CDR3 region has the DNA TGTGCCAGCAGCACGACAGGGAACAGGTACGAGCAGTACGTC. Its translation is CASSTTGNRYEQYV.

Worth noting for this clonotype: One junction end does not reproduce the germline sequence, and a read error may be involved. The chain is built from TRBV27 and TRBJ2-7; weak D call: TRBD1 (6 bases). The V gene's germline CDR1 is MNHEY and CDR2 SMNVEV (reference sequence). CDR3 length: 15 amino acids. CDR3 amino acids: CASSLFGGLGYEQYF. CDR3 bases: TGTGCCAGCAGCTTATTTGGGGGCCTGGGCTACGAGCAGTACTTC.